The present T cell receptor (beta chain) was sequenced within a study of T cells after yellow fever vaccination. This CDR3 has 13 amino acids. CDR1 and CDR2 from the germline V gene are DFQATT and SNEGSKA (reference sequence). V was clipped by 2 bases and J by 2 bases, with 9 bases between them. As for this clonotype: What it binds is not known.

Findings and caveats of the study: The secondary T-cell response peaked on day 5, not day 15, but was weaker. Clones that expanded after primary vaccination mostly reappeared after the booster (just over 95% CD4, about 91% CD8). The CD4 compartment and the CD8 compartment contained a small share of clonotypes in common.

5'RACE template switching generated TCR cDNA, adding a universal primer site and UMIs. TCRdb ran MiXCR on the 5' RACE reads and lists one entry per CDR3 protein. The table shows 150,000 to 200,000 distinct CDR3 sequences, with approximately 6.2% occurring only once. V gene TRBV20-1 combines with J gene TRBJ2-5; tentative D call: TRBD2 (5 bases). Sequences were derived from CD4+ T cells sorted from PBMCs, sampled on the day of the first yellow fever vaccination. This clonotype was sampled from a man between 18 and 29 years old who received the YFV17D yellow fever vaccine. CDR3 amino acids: CSARKTTQETQYF. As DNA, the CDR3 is TGCAGTGCTAGAAAGACTACTCAAGAGACCCAGTACTTC.